These T cell receptor beta chains were read from a single sample in a study of human T cells and chemical hapten exposure. TCRdb re-called the RACE reads with MiXCR, one entry per CDR3 protein. The profile covers some 99,000 distinct CDR3 sequences, with 9.2% appearing a single time and 2.5% to 3.5% taken by the ten largest. Sequenced material: whole blood, taken in connection with sensitization to the hapten diphenylcyclopropenone (DPC). These receptor sequences come from a woman aged 40 to 49 with alopecia areata. Some clones in this sample may be carry-over from other donors' samples. CDR3s include the opening cysteine and the closing phenylalanine or tryptophan. Each record gives: J gene, D gene, V gene, clone size, CDR3 DNA, CDR3 protein. The D gene is left open where the match is weak. Size tells how often a clone was seen (once, few, many) or the class of an expanded clone, and some rows leave it out.

TRBJ2-7 - TRBV29-1 - TGCAGCGTGGGTGGGACCTCGGAGGAGCAGTACTTC CSVGGTSEEQYF
TRBJ2-7 TRBD1 TRBV19 - TGTGCCAGTAGTATTGGACAGGGGCAGACCTACGAGCAGTACTTC CASSIGQGQTYEQYF
TRBJ2-5 - TRBV3-1 - TGTGCCAGCAGCCGCAGAGGGCGAGAGACCCAGTACTTC CASSRRGRETQYF
TRBJ2-7 - TRBV12-3/TRBV12-4 - TGTGCCAGCCGACGGGGTTACGGGAGTGGAAGTGAGCAGTACTTC CASRRGYGSGSEQYF
TRBJ1-2 - TRBV28 - TGTGCCATCGCCCTGGGGGGAGTACCTAACTATGGCTACACCTTC CAIALGGVPNYGYTF
TRBJ2-1 TRBD1 TRBV12-3/TRBV12-4 many TGTGCCAGCATAAGAGCAGGGGGCGCCGGGGCCGAGCAGTTCTTC CASIRAGGAGAEQFF
TRBJ1-2 TRBD1 TRBV6-5 many TGTGCCAGCAGTCTCACAGGGGTTAACTATGGCTACACCTTC CASSLTGVNYGYTF
TRBJ2-7 TRBD2 TRBV20-1 - TGCAGTGCTAGATTTAGCGGGGGACTCTCCTACGAGCAGTACTTC CSARFSGGLSYEQYF
TRBJ2-1 - TRBV7-2 few TGTGCCAGCAGCCCCCCGAACCGACAAGATGAGCAGTTCTTC CASSPPNRQDEQFF
TRBJ1-2 - TRBV12-3/TRBV12-4 many TGTGCCAGCAGTTTGATCCGGGGTCTTGGGGGCTACACCTTC CASSLIRGLGGYTF
TRBJ1-1 - TRBV7-2 - TGTGCCAGCAGCCGCCAGGGGTCTGACACTGAAGCTTTCTTT CASSRQGSDTEAFF
TRBJ2-7 - TRBV6-5 few TGTGCCAGTAAACGGGCGGAGACACCTACCTACGAGCAGTACTTC CASKRAETPTYEQYF
TRBJ2-2 TRBD1 TRBV6-2/TRBV6-3 - TGTGCCAGCGATAGGACAGGGAGAGTCACCGGGGAGCTGTTTTTT CASDRTGRVTGELFF
TRBJ2-3 - TRBV6-6 - TGTGCCAGCATTCCTCCTGGGGGAGATACGCAGTATTTT CASIPPGGDTQYF
TRBJ1-4 TRBD1 TRBV7-2 - TGTGCCAGCAGCCCGCCGGACAGGGTTGAAAAACTGTTTTTT CASSPPDRVEKLFF
TRBJ1-3 - TRBV12-3/TRBV12-4 many TGTGCCAGCAGGGTGACAATGGGTCGGAACACCATATATTTT CASRVTMGRNTIYF
TRBJ2-2 TRBD2 TRBV6-2/TRBV6-3 - TGTGCCAGCAGTCCCAGCGGGGGGGCATCAGGGGAGCTGTTTTTT CASSPSGGASGELFF
TRBJ2-1 - TRBV21-1 few TGTGCCAGCAGCACACCGGGACTAGCGGGGGCCCCCATGAGGCATGAGCAGTTCTTC CASSTPGLAGAPMRHEQFF
TRBJ2-1 TRBD2 TRBV29-1 many TGCAGCGTTGTGGGTAGCGGGGGCCGAAATTACAATGAGCAGTTCTTC CSVVGSGGRNYNEQFF
TRBJ2-7 TRBD2 TRBV20-1 many TGCAGTGCTTCCCCGGGCTCCGGGGGGTCCTACGAGCAGTACTTC CSASPGSGGSYEQYF
TRBJ2-3 - TRBV24-1 - TGTGCCACCAGTGACGGTAGCACAGATACGCAGTATTTT CATSDGSTDTQYF
TRBJ2-7 - TRBV6-2/TRBV6-3 many TGTGCCAGCAGTTACGCGGGGGCGCAGTACTTC CASSYAGAQYF
TRBJ2-1 TRBD2 TRBV27 - TGTGCCAGCAGTCCGAGGGGACTAGCGAGATACAATGAGCAGTTCTTC CASSPRGLARYNEQFF
TRBJ1-2 - TRBV5-1 few TGCGCCAGCAGCTTCATGCCCCGGGACACCTATGGCTACACCTTC CASSFMPRDTYGYTF
TRBJ2-7 - TRBV29-1 - TGCAGCGTTGATTTGCCAGGGGTTTCCTACGAGCAGTACTTC CSVDLPGVSYEQYF
TRBJ2-7 - TRBV29-1 few TGCAGCGTTGAAGTTTCGAGGGAGCAGTACTTC CSVEVSREQYF
TRBJ1-2 TRBD1 TRBV28 many TGTGCCAGCACCCCGGACAGGGGGCATGGCTACACCTTC CASTPDRGHGYTF
TRBJ1-5 TRBD1 TRBV11-2 many TGTGCCAGCAGCCCGGGGACAGCGAGCAATCAGCCCCAGCATTTT CASSPGTASNQPQHF
TRBJ2-3 - TRBV4-1 few TGCGCCAGCAGCCAAGTCGGGGGACACGGTACGCAGTATTTT CASSQVGGHGTQYF
TRBJ1-4 - TRBV12-3/TRBV12-4 - TGTGCCAGCACTGCAACGGCAACTAATGAAAAACTGTTTTTT CASTATATNEKLFF
TRBJ2-7 TRBD2 TRBV12-3/TRBV12-4 many TGTGCCAGCAGTACGGGACTAGCGGTTCCCTTTTACGAGCAGTACTTC CASSTGLAVPFYEQYF
TRBJ1-4 - TRBV7-8 few TGTGCCAGCAGCTTCCTTTCCGTAAATGAAAAACTGTTTTTT CASSFLSVNEKLFF
TRBJ2-3 TRBD2 TRBV20-1 many TGCAGTGCTAGGGCTGCGGGGGTGGGGACAGATACGCAGTATTTT CSARAAGVGTDTQYF
TRBJ2-6 - TRBV29-1 few TGCAGCGTCCGACAGACCGGGGCCAACGTCCTGACTTTC CSVRQTGANVLTF
TRBJ1-1 - TRBV2 few TGTGCCAGCAGTAATAGGGCCACTGAAGCTTTCTTT CASSNRATEAFF
TRBJ1-4 TRBD1 TRBV5-6 few TGTGCCAGCAGCTTCCAGGGGGCCTTAGAAAAACTGTTTTTT CASSFQGALEKLFF
TRBJ2-7 - TRBV7-2 few TGTGCCAGCAGCCGACCGGATACCTACGAGCAGTACTTC CASSRPDTYEQYF
TRBJ2-2 TRBD1 TRBV7-2 - TGTGCCAGCAGCTCCGGGACAGGGTTTACCAACACCGGGGAGCTGTTTTTT CASSSGTGFTNTGELFF
TRBJ1-3 - TRBV30 many TGTGCCTGGACCTTTTCCTCTGGAAACACCATATATTTT CAWTFSSGNTIYF
TRBJ2-3 - TRBV5-1 - TGCGCCAGCAGAGTGACAGGAGACACAGATACGCAGTATTTT CASRVTGDTDTQYF
TRBJ1-6 TRBD1 TRBV27 few TGTGCCAGCAGCCACCTCTCCCGACAGGGGGATGATAATTCACCCCTCCACTTT CASSHLSRQGDDNSPLHF
TRBJ2-7 - TRBV20-1 once TGCAGTGCTAGAAATTCCTACGAGCAGTACTTC CSARNSYEQYF
TRBJ2-7 TRBD1 TRBV6-5 few TGTGCCAGCAGTTACCTGGACAGGATCTACGAGCAGTACTTC CASSYLDRIYEQYF
TRBJ1-5 TRBD1 TRBV7-8 many TGTGCCAGCAGCGCAAGACAGGGGGGATATCAGCCCCAGCATTTT CASSARQGGYQPQHF
TRBJ1-2 - TRBV28 few TGTGCCAGCAGTAGACTGGGGACTACTAGCTATGGCTACACCTTC CASSRLGTTSYGYTF
TRBJ1-2 - TRBV27 many TGTGCCAGCAGGAGGGGGAACTATGGCTACACCTTC CASRRGNYGYTF
TRBJ2-7 - TRBV21-1 - TGTGCCAGCAGCAAACGGACTAGCGGGGGCTCTTCCTACGAGCAGTACTTC CASSKRTSGGSSYEQYF
TRBJ1-1 TRBD1 TRBV10-3 few TGTGCCATCAGGGCTGGACAGGGGGGGGAATACACTGAAGCTTTCTTT CAIRAGQGGEYTEAFF
TRBJ1-5 TRBD1 TRBV7-2 many TGTGCCAGCAGCTTAGGGACAGGACCTTGGGATCAGCCCCAGCATTTT CASSLGTGPWDQPQHF
TRBJ2-4 TRBD1 TRBV28 - TGTGCCAGCAGAACACAGGGGGCCAAAAACATTCAGTACTTC CASRTQGAKNIQYF
TRBJ1-4 - TRBV7-9 few TGTGCCAGCGGCCAAATGGCAACTAATGAAAAACTGTTTTTT CASGQMATNEKLFF
TRBJ1-5 TRBD1 TRBV5-5 many TGTGCCAGCAGCCCGGGACAGGGGTACCAGCCCCAGCATTTT CASSPGQGYQPQHF
TRBJ1-2 - TRBV7-9 many TGTGCCAGCAGCTTAAAGGACTATGGCTACACCTTC CASSLKDYGYTF
TRBJ2-7 - TRBV30 - TGTGCCTGGAGCCAAGCGGACAGCCCTCGCTACGAGCAGTACTTC CAWSQADSPRYEQYF
TRBJ2-7 TRBD1 TRBV9 many TGTGCCAGCAGCGTGTTAGGACAGGGGTCCTACGAGCAGTACTTC CASSVLGQGSYEQYF